Shown below are 2 T cell receptor beta chains from a single sample sequenced in a study of cytomegalovirus exposure and HLA in healthy donors. Use of 60 Vbeta and 13 Jbeta primers characterized the PCR. TCRdb keeps only in-frame clones here, not all; method: immunoSEQ multiplex PCR. There are more than 95,000 clones in the sample; over 70% occur only once, and over 2.5% lies in the top ten. Sequencing input: PBMCs. The receptor set was obtained from a woman aged 45 to 65 in good health and CMV-seronegative.

This clone was found a few times. The chain recombines TRBV7-2 with TRBJ2-7, with TRBD1 identical over 7 bases. The V and J ends lost 1 base and 2 bases, in that order; junction bases with no gene match: 2. This CDR3 region has 14 residues. Germline V gene sequence: CDR1 SGHTA, CDR2 FQGNSA. The CDR3 sequence: CASSLDRGPYEQYF. DNA of the CDR3: TGTGCCAGCAGCTTAGACAGGGGTCCCTACGAGCAGTACTTC.

The chain carries TRBV4-1 and TRBJ2-7; 10 bases agree with TRBD1. CDR1 and CDR2 from the germline V gene are MGHRA and YSYEKL. V lost 4 bases, J lost 4 bases, and 10 bases stayed unmatched. The length of the CDR3 is 16 residues. CDR3 residues: CASSRGAGTGEYEQYF. CDR3 DNA sequence: TGCGCCAGCAGCCGTGGCGCCGGGACAGGGGAATACGAGCAGTACTTC.